What follows is one T cell receptor (beta chain) and its context. What it binds is not known. The sample originates from a study of T cells in Graves' hyperthyroidism and ophthalmopathy. Points from the study as a whole: Among thyroid clonotypes expanded above 0.001, most also appeared in blood.

Every diagnosis used clinical symptoms, serum thyroxine and TRAb, thyroid ultrasound and orbital computed tomography. RNA transcripts were the template for amplifying TCR beta CDR3 regions. HTBI primers were the set used in a first-round RT-PCR of the TCR CDR3. TCRdb fed the multiplex PCR reads into MiXCR, producing one record per CDR3 protein. This sample yields about 410,000 distinct CDR3 sequences, of which under 15% are seen a single time; around 14% belongs to the top ten. The germline V and J ends were trimmed by 2 bases and 4 bases, with 6 bases remaining between them. The CDR3 loop spans 13 amino acids. Germline assignment: CDR1 MNHEY and CDR2 SMNVEV (reference sequence).

Material: blood. This sequence was found in a man between 18 and 35 years old with Graves' ophthalmopathy. The chain joins TRBV27 to TRBJ1-5; D is unclear. Here the CDR3 reads CASSLQRNQPQHF. CDR3 DNA sequence: TGTGCCAGCAGTTTACAGCGGAATCAGCCCCAGCATTTT.